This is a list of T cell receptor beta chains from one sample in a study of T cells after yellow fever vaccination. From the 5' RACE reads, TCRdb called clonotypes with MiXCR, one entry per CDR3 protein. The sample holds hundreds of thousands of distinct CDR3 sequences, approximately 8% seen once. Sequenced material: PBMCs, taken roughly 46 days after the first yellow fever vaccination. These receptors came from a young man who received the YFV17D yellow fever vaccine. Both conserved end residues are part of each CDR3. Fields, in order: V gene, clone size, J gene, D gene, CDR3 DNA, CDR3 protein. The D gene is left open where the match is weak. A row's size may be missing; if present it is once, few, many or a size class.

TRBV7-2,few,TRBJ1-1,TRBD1,TGTGCCAGCAGCTTGGGGGACAGGCGAGGGACTGAAGCTTTCTTT,CASSLGDRRGTEAFF
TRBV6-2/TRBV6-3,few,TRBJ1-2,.,TGTGCCAGCAGTTACTGGAGGAGTGGCTACACCTTC,CASSYWRSGYTF
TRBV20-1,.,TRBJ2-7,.,TGCAGTGCCACCGGGACAAATACCTACGAGCAGTACTTC,CSATGTNTYEQYF
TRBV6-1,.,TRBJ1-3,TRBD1,TGTGCCAGCAGGTCCCAACAGGGGGCTGGAAACACCATATATTTT,CASRSQQGAGNTIYF
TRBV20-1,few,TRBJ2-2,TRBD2,TGCAGTGCCCAGACTAGCGGGATTGGCACCGGGGAGCTGTTTTTT,CSAQTSGIGTGELFF
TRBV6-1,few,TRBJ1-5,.,TGTGCCAGCAGTCCCAGCGGGTTCCTGCAGCCCCAGCATTTT,CASSPSGFLQPQHF
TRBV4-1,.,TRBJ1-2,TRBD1,TGCGCCAGCAGCCAAGATTCCTCCAGGGGGTTGTATGGCTACACCTTC,CASSQDSSRGLYGYTF
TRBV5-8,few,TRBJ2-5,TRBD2,TGTGCCAGCGGGCCCAGCGGGGGGATCCAAGAGACCCAGTACTTC,CASGPSGGIQETQYF
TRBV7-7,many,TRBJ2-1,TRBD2,TGTGCCAGCAGCTTAGCGCCGGCTAGCGGGGGGACGCCTTATGGTGAGCAGTTCTTC,CASSLAPASGGTPYGEQFF
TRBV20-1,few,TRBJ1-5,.,TGCAGTGCGCCCGGGAACTGGTATCAGCCCCAGCATTTT,CSAPGNWYQPQHF